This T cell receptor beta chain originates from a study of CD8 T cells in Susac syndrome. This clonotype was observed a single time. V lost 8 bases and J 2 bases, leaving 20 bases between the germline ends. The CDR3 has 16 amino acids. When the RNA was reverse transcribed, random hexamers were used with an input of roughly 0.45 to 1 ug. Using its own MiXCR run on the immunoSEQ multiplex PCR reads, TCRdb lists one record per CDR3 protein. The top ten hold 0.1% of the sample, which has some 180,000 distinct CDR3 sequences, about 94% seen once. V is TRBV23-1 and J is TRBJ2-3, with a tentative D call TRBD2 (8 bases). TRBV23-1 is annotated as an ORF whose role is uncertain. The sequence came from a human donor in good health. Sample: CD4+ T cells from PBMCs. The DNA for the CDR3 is TGCGCCAGCTCAACCCATCGGGAGGGGGCCACAGATACGCAGTATTTT. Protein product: CASSTHREGATDTQYF.